These 23 T cell receptor beta chains share one sample of origin, sequenced in a study of blood T cell repertoires in COVID-19. Repertoires were generated with immunoSEQ multiplex PCR, while TCRdb's copy carries only in-frame clones and drops some. The table shows roughly 230,000 clones, with 80% to 90% occurring only once. What was sequenced was PBMCs or T cells enriched from blood (not recorded which). The receptors shown here come from a woman in her fifties or sixties who had been exposed to COVID-19.

This clone came up a few times. The chain uses TRBV19 and TRBJ1-4, with D possibly TRBD1 on 5 matching bases. Trimming cost V 3 bases and J 10 bases, with 24 bases left between them. Germline assignment: CDR1 LNHDA and CDR2 SQIVND (reference sequence). There are 17 residues in the CDR3. CDR3 loop: CASSILTPSGPGGKLFF. The CDR3 DNA reads as TGTGCCAGTAGTATCTTAACCCCTTCAGGGCCGGGGGGAAAACTGTTTTTT.

V gene TRBV3-1 (or the pseudogene TRBV3-2) combines with J gene TRBJ1-1, with D unresolved. The V end was cut by 0 bases, the J end by 3 bases, with 20 bases between. This CDR3 contains 18 residues. Per the germline V gene, CDR1 is LGHDT and CDR2 is YNNKEL (reference sequence). CDR3 DNA: TGTGCCAGCAGCCAAGAGGACCCCCACGAGGGTGACGACACTGAAGCTTTCTTT. It is translated as CASSQEDPHEGDDTEAFF.

The J gene is TRBJ2-4, the V gene TRBV9; 8 bases are a match to TRBD2. Germline V gene sequence: CDR1 SGDLS, CDR2 YYNGEE. V shed 2 bases, J shed 3 bases, and the junction held 4 bases outside the gene matches. The CDR3 runs to 15 residues. The CDR3 region is CASSVSGGIKNIQYF. The CDR3 DNA sequence: TGTGCCAGCAGCGTGTCGGGGGGGATCAAAAACATTCAGTACTTC.

In the case of this clone: One end of the junction varies from germline; a read error may be responsible. The rearrangement links TRBV29-1 to TRBJ2-3, with 7 bases lining up with TRBD1. The CDR3 spans 12 residues. Germline V CDR1 and CDR2: SQVTM, ANQGSEA. The CDR3 bases are TGCAGCGTTGAAGGGGGGACAGCTACGCAGTATTTT. Protein sequence: CSVEGGTATQYF.

This chain connects TRBV5-6 to TRBJ2-1; D is ambiguous. This CDR3 spans 14 amino acids. Trimming stripped 1 base from V and 6 bases from J, with 11 bases between. Germline CDR1 is SGHDT and CDR2 is YYEEEE. Here the CDR3 DNA reads TGTGCCAGCAGCTTGCGGTGGCCGGGCAATGAGCAGTTCTTC. This codes for CASSLRWPGNEQFF.

The J gene is TRBJ1-3, the V gene TRBV5-1; 7 bases fit TRBD1. The junction had 9 bases not matched to a gene; V was cut back by 4 bases and J by 8 bases. Germline V lookup: CDR1 SGHRS, CDR2 YFSETQ. The CDR3 has 14 residues. The CDR3 DNA is TGCGCCAGCAGCGCTCGACAGGGAGTGGACACCATATATTTT. Residues: CASSARQGVDTIYF.

The CDR3: CASSQVLAGYNEQFF. CDR3 nucleotides: TGCGCCAGCAGCCAAGTCCTAGCGGGTTACAATGAGCAGTTCTTC. This rearrangement joins TRBV4-1 to TRBJ2-1; 8 bases fit TRBD2. The CDR3 is made up of 15 amino acids. With 1 base clipped from V and 4 bases from J, the junction kept 3 bases outside the gene matches. CDR1 is MGHRA, CDR2 YSYEKL, per germline.

The V call is TRBV19, the J call TRBJ1-5; TRBD1 matches 9 bases. This CDR3 is 15 amino acids long. V shed 5 bases and J 1 base; nucleotides not matched to a gene: 3. Germline values: CDR1 LNHDA, CDR2 SQIVND (reference sequence). Written as DNA, the CDR3 is TGTGCCAGTAGTGCACAGGGGGCCAGCAATCAGCCCCAGCATTTT. Its translation is CASSAQGASNQPQHF. Filled out from reference TRBV19 and TRBJ1-5, the complete variable domain reads DGGITQSPKYLFRKEGQNVTLSCEQNLNHDAMYWYRQDPGQGLRLIYYSQIVNDFQKGDIAEGYSVSREKKESFPLTVTSAQKNPTAFYLCASSAQGASNQPQHFGDGTRLSIL.

The genes are TRBV3-1 (or the pseudogene TRBV3-2) and TRBJ2-5; no clear D. This CDR3 is built from 15 residues. V lost 3 bases to trimming and J lost 5 bases, with 16 bases between them. Germline V CDR1 and CDR2: LGHDT, YNNKEL (reference sequence). Here the CDR3 reads CASSQFSGFVETQYF. The CDR3 DNA reads TGTGCCAGCAGCCAGTTTTCCGGGTTTGTGGAGACCCAGTACTTC.

This chain uses TRBV28 with TRBJ2-7; 12 bases line up with TRBD2. The germline V gene encodes CDR1 MDHEN and CDR2 SYDVKM. The CDR3 consists of 16 residues. After removal of 3 bases from V and 3 bases from J, the junction contained 6 bases not matched to a gene. The CDR3 nucleotides read TGTGCCAGCAGTTTTCGGACTAGCGGGGCAGTCTACGAGCAGTACTTC. Its translation is CASSFRTSGAVYEQYF.

This clone was recorded only once. The V and J genes are TRBV5-4 and TRBJ1-2, with D possibly matching TRBD1 (6 bases). The CDR3 loop spans 14 amino acids. From germline, CDR1 is SGHNT and CDR2 YYREEE (reference sequence). V was cut by 4 bases and J by 4 bases, with 14 bases left in between. The CDR3 here is CASSVQGRIYGYTF. The CDR3 region has the DNA TGTGCCAGCAGCGTACAGGGTCGAATCTATGGCTACACCTTC.

This chain connects TRBV6-2 or TRBV6-3 to TRBJ2-3; D is ambiguous. Trimming pared 2 bases from V and 2 bases from J, leaving 11 bases between. This CDR3 contains 15 residues. Per germline, CDR1 MNHEY and CDR2 SVGEGT. In DNA form, the CDR3 reads TGTGCCAGCAGTTACAGGCTCACTACCACAGATACGCAGTATTTT. Its translation is CASSYRLTTTDTQYF.

The V and J genes are TRBV27 and TRBJ1-2; TRBD1 agrees at 10 bases. With 5 bases clipped from V and 4 bases from J, the junction kept 16 bases outside the gene matches. Germline CDR1 is MNHEY and CDR2 is SMNVEV (reference sequence). The CDR3 length is 18 residues. For the CDR3, the DNA is TGTGCCAGCAGTGGAGTCGGGACAGGGGATCGGGGTAGCTATGGCTACACCTTC. Amino acid sequence: CASSGVGTGDRGSYGYTF.

V and J are TRBV18 and TRBJ1-1, with unresolved D. There are 13 residues in the CDR3. The V end lost 5 bases, the J end lost 0 bases, and 7 bases lay between the germline ends. Germline loops: CDR1 KGHSH, CDR2 LQKENI. This chain's CDR3 is CASSAGLNTEAFF. The CDR3 DNA reads TGTGCCAGCTCAGCAGGTTTGAACACTGAAGCTTTCTTT.

The chain links TRBV19 to TRBJ2-3, with TRBD1 identical over 8 bases. This CDR3 is built from 13 residues. The germline gives CDR1 LNHDA, CDR2 SQIVND (reference sequence). The J segment lost 5 bases and the V segment lost 5 bases, leaving 3 bases of the junction unmatched. The CDR3 spells CASSGQGRDTQYF. As DNA, the CDR3 is TGTGCCAGTAGTGGACAGGGAAGAGATACGCAGTATTTT.

J is TRBJ1-1 and V is TRBV5-1; D gene unclear. This CDR3 is built from 15 residues. Germline V lookup: CDR1 SGHRS, CDR2 YFSETQ. V lost 0 bases to trimming and J lost 3 bases, with 12 bases between them. CDR3 in amino acids: CASSLVPNSDTEAFF. In DNA form, the CDR3 reads TGCGCCAGCAGCTTGGTACCGAACTCGGACACTGAAGCTTTCTTT.

This chain connects TRBV12-3 or TRBV12-4 to TRBJ2-2, with D maybe TRBD2 (6 bases). Trimming shortened V by 3 bases and J by 6 bases, and 8 bases separated the two germline ends. The CDR3 runs 13 residues. The CDR3 DNA reads as TGTGCCAGCAGTTTCCGCGGGGCCGGGGAGCTGTTTTTT. Residues: CASSFRGAGELFF.

The chain couples TRBV6-2 or TRBV6-3 to TRBJ2-1, with 11 nucleotides matching TRBD2. In germline, CDR1 is MNHEY, CDR2 SVGEGT. There are 17 residues in the CDR3. With 5 bases clipped from V and 5 bases from J, the junction kept 11 bases outside the gene matches. This CDR3 is CASSLTELAGANNEQFF. CDR3 sequence (DNA): TGTGCCAGCAGTCTAACCGAACTAGCGGGGGCCAACAATGAGCAGTTCTTC.

This chain uses TRBV7-2 with TRBJ2-1; D uncertain. Germline CDR1 SGHTA, CDR2 FQGNSA. Trimming removed 2 bases from V and 10 bases from J, with 12 bases in between. This CDR3 spans 13 amino acids. The DNA of the CDR3 is TGTGCCAGCAGCTTATATAGCAACTCCGAGCAGTTCTTC. As protein: CASSLYSNSEQFF.

This clone was counted a single time. The rearrangement joins TRBV29-1 to TRBJ1-1; D perhaps matches TRBD1 (5 bases). The CDR3 sequence is 11 residues long. Trimming removed 7 bases from V and 8 bases from J, with 14 bases in between. CDR1 SQVTM and CDR2 ANQGSEA come from the germline V gene. CDR3 nucleotides: TGCAGCGCACGCTCGGGGGGGGAAGCTTTCTTT. Its protein product is CSARSGGEAFF.

This clone turned up a few times. The chain recombines TRBV18 with TRBJ2-3, with TRBD2 matching over 14 bases. J gave up 5 bases and V 6 bases, and 7 bases lay outside the gene matches. The CDR3 length is 16 residues. Germline values: CDR1 KGHSH, CDR2 LQKENI. CDR3 sequence reads: CASSRTSGGQRDTQYF. As DNA, the CDR3 is TGTGCCAGCTCGCGGACTAGCGGGGGGCAAAGAGATACGCAGTATTTT.

CDR3 DNA sequence: TGTGCCAGTAGCGGGGTTCAGAACACTGAAGCTTTCTTT. Residues: CASSGVQNTEAFF. The rearrangement links TRBV19 to TRBJ1-1; D gene unclear. Trimming shortened V by 6 bases and J by 1 base, and 9 bases separated the two germline ends. CDR1 and CDR2 (germline): LNHDA, SQIVND (reference sequence). The CDR3 is made up of 13 amino acids. Using reference TRBV19 and TRBJ1-1 for the parts outside the CDR3, the full variable domain is DGGITQSPKYLFRKEGQNVTLSCEQNLNHDAMYWYRQDPGQGLRLIYYSQIVNDFQKGDIAEGYSVSREKKESFPLTVTSAQKNPTAFYLCASSGVQNTEAFFGQGTRLTVV.

The chain uses TRBV4-3 and TRBJ1-2; D uncertain. CDR3 length: 14 residues. CDR1 LGHNA and CDR2 YSLEER come from the germline V gene. V gave up 5 bases and J gave up 6 bases, with 16 bases separating them. In DNA form, the CDR3 reads TGCGCCAGCAGCAGGAGCTCCTTTTCCGATGGCTACACCTTC. Amino acids: CASSRSSFSDGYTF.